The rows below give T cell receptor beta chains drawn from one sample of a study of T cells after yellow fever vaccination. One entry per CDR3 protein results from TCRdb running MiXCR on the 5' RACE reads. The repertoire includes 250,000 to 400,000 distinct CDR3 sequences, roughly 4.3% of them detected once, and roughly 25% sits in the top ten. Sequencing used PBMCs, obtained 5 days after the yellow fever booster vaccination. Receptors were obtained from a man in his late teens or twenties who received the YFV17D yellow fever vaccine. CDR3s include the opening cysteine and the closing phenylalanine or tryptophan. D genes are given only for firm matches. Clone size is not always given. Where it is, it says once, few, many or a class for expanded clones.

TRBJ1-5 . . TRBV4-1 CASSQPGTSKGPQHF TGCGCCAGCAGCCAGCCCGGTACATCCAAAGGGCCCCAGCATTTT
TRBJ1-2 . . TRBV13 CASSLARNYGYTF TGTGCCAGCAGCTTAGCCAGAAACTATGGCTACACCTTC
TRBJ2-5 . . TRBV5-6 CASSLAGIRQETQYF TGTGCCAGCAGCCTGGCCGGGATAAGACAAGAGACCCAGTACTTC
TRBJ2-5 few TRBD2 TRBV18 CASSPIRGGQETQYF TGTGCCAGCTCACCAATCCGGGGGGGCCAAGAGACCCAGTACTTC
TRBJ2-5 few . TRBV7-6 CASSYGRPWLGETQYF TGTGCCAGCAGTTACGGACGGCCTTGGTTAGGGGAGACCCAGTACTTC
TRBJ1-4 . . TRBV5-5 CASSLDVFTNEKLFF TGTGCCAGCAGCTTGGACGTTTTCACTAATGAAAAACTGTTTTTT
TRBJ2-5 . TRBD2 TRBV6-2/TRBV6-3 CASSYTRAGLARETQYF TGTGCCAGCAGTTACACTAGGGCGGGACTAGCGAGGGAGACCCAGTACTTC
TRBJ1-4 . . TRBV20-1 CSASGTTNEKLFF TGCAGTGCTAGTGGGACAACTAATGAAAAACTGTTTTTT
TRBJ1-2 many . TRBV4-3 CASSQELPRWTSFGYTF TGCGCCAGCAGCCAAGAGCTCCCCCGGTGGACAAGCTTTGGCTACACCTTC
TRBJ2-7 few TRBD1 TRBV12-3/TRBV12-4 CASSPPSTGPSSYEQYF TGTGCCAGCAGCCCTCCTTCGACAGGGCCCTCATCCTACGAGCAGTACTTC
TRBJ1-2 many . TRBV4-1 CASSQGDNYGYTF TGCGCCAGCAGCCAGGGGGACAACTATGGCTACACCTTC
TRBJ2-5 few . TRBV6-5 CASSYSLGGRETQYF TGTGCCAGCAGTTACTCGCTGGGGGGCAGGGAGACCCAGTACTTC
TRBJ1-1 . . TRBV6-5 CASRRNTVAFF TGTGCCAGCAGACGTAACACTGTAGCTTTCTTT
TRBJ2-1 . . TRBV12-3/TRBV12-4 CASRPQLIYTNNEQFF TGTGCCAGCAGACCGCAACTGATCTACACCAACAATGAGCAGTTCTTC
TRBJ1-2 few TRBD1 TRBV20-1 CSASGARGAGHYGYTF TGCAGTGCGAGCGGTGCCAGGGGGGCGGGGCACTATGGCTACACCTTC
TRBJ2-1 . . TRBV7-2 CASSHNSRQVFF TGTGCCAGCAGCCATAACAGTAGACAGGTGTTCTTC
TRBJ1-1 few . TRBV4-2 CASSQAPGGGNTEAFF TGTGCCAGCAGCCAAGCCCCCGGCGGGGGGAACACTGAAGCTTTCTTT
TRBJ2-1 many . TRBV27 CATVILGGTEQFF TGTGCCACCGTGATCTTAGGGGGAACTGAGCAGTTCTTC
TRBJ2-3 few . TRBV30 CAWNGRVTDTQYF TGTGCCTGGAACGGGAGAGTCACAGATACGCAGTATTTT
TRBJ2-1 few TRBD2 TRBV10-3 CAISDPGGGGDEQFF TGTGCCATCAGTGACCCCGGGGGCGGGGGGGATGAGCAGTTCTTC